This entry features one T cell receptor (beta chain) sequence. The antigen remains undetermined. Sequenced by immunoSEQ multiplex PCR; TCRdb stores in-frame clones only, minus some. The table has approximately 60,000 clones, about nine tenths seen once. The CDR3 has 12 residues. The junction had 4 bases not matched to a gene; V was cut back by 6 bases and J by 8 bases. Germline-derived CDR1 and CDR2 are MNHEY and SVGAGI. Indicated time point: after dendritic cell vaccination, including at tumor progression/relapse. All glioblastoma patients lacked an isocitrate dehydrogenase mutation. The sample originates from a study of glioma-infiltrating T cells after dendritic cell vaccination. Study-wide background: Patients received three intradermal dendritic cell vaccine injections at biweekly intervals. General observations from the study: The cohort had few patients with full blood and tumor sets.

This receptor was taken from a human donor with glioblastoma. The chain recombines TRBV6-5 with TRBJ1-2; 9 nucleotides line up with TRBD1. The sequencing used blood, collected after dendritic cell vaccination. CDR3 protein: CASSPGTGGYTF. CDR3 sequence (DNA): TGTGCCAGCAGCCCCGGGACAGGGGGCTACACCTTC.